This T cell receptor beta chain was sequenced for a study of Ad26.COV2.S vaccination and SARS-CoV-2 variants. Overall study findings and caveats: The placebo group had lower spike-specific TCR breadth than the vaccine recipients did. Vaccinees reportedly had broad spike-specific CD8+ and CD4+ T cell responses.

Sequencing was performed with immunoSEQ multiplex PCR; in TCRdb, only in-frame clones are kept and a portion is missing. The sample consists of about half a million clones, roughly nine tenths of them appearing once. The treatment denotes: about 20 received Ad26.COV2.S at low or high dose, single or two shots; 5 received placebo; per-sample allocation not given. Following the first vaccine or placebo injection, samples were taken on day 63. In this sample, this clone turned up once. The antigen is unknown. The CDR3 is 16 residues long. V was clipped by 4 bases and J by 7 bases; unmatched bases: 15. Germline CDR1 reads SGHKS; CDR2 reads YYEKEE (reference sequence).

Sequencing used peripheral blood, obtained in a trial of Ad26.COV2.S vaccine versus placebo. The chain carries TRBV5-5 and TRBJ1-2, with 8 bases fitting TRBD1. The clonotype was recovered from a person aged 18-65 years who received the Ad26.COV2.S COVID-19 vaccine or a placebo. The DNA of the CDR3 is TGTGCCAGCAGCGGTCCGGGACAGGCGAACCTAGGTGGCTACACCTTC. Its translation is CASSGPGQANLGGYTF.